This is a list of T cell receptor beta chains from one sample in a study of blood T cell repertoires in COVID-19. Repertoires were generated with immunoSEQ multiplex PCR, while TCRdb's copy carries only in-frame clones and drops some. The sample lists about 96,000 clones; around 85% were seen once. Sequencing used peripheral blood. These receptors came from a woman between 55 and 75 years old with acute or convalescent COVID-19. Each CDR3 is given without its conserved first and last residue. Each record gives: V gene, D gene, CDR3 protein. D genes are given only for firm matches.

V: TRBV2; D: -; CDR3: ASSEQGRDQPQH
V: TRBV14; D: TRBD2; CDR3: ASSQWGGQETQY
V: TRBV2; D: -; CDR3: ASSEQGGSEAF
V: TRBV9; D: TRBD2; CDR3: ASSPPGLAVLDTQY
V: TRBV2; D: -; CDR3: ASTPQGPNYGYT
V: TRBV27; D: TRBD1; CDR3: ASSSGDSYNEQF
V: TRBV4-3; D: -; CDR3: ASSARDNTEAF
V: TRBV27; D: -; CDR3: ASSLADTTPNSPLH
V: TRBV29-1; D: TRBD1; CDR3: SVGDRGTNTEAF
V: TRBV5-5; D: TRBD2; CDR3: ASSPGLAGTGELF
V: TRBV9; D: TRBD1; CDR3: ASSVAGQGVQY
V: TRBV7-2; D: -; CDR3: ASSLMRDGGYT
V: TRBV11-3; D: -; CDR3: ASSPRSGANYGYT
V: TRBV5-1; D: TRBD2; CDR3: ASSLRGLAGGPPYNEQF
V: TRBV7-3; D: -; CDR3: ASSLNQGTYEQY
V: TRBV15; D: -; CDR3: ATSREKLNRVVRETQY
V: TRBV3-1/TRBV3-2; D: -; CDR3: ASSQGARDTEAF
V: TRBV19; D: TRBD2; CDR3: ASSRPGLVHEQF
V: TRBV7-9; D: TRBD1; CDR3: ASSYRDREETQY
V: TRBV5-5; D: TRBD1; CDR3: ASSLRQGYSPLH
V: TRBV11-3; D: -; CDR3: ASSLVGRNSPLH
V: TRBV19; D: -; CDR3: ASSPQGILSYGYT
V: TRBV28; D: TRBD1; CDR3: ASSPAPGGLVYEQY
V: TRBV6-5; D: -; CDR3: ASTDSIYGYT
V: TRBV7-2; D: -; CDR3: ASSLSPGNYEQY
V: TRBV7-2; D: -; CDR3: ASSLDRGNQPQH
V: TRBV5-1; D: TRBD2; CDR3: ASSLVPSGGAGTDTQY
V: TRBV4-2; D: TRBD1; CDR3: ASSPEGGQGGRGDEKLF
V: TRBV4-2; D: -; CDR3: ASSQDRSLAGSPLH
V: TRBV3-1/TRBV3-2; D: TRBD1; CDR3: ASSQGGQVKKTQY
V: TRBV5-6; D: -; CDR3: ASSLGGGLGSPLH
V: TRBV6-6; D: -; CDR3: ASRHLRGDREAF
V: TRBV4-2; D: TRBD2; CDR3: ASSQDLMRGGFFYEQY
V: TRBV30; D: TRBD2; CDR3: AWSQTSGGELF
V: TRBV6-6; D: -; CDR3: ASLLGGHRDDQPQH
V: TRBV19; D: -; CDR3: ASSISGAGQPQH
V: TRBV28; D: -; CDR3: ASSPPLYGYT
V: TRBV21-1; D: -; CDR3: ASRAGSTGPSYEQY
V: TRBV27; D: -; CDR3: ASSLSIGGHQETQY
V: TRBV20-1; D: -; CDR3: SAGGRVEQF
V: TRBV7-2; D: TRBD1; CDR3: ASSPQGAGEKLF
V: TRBV3-1/TRBV3-2; D: TRBD1; CDR3: ASRPTGGWVGTEAF
V: TRBV28; D: -; CDR3: ASSSASAGANTEAF
V: TRBV2; D: -; CDR3: ASSSANTGELF
V: TRBV27; D: -; CDR3: ASSSTGGAGGYT
V: TRBV5-1; D: -; CDR3: ASSLAQGSITEAF
V: TRBV7-5; D: -; CDR3: VRSLRRMNSYNEQF
V: TRBV6-5; D: -; CDR3: ASSYKGVGGETQY